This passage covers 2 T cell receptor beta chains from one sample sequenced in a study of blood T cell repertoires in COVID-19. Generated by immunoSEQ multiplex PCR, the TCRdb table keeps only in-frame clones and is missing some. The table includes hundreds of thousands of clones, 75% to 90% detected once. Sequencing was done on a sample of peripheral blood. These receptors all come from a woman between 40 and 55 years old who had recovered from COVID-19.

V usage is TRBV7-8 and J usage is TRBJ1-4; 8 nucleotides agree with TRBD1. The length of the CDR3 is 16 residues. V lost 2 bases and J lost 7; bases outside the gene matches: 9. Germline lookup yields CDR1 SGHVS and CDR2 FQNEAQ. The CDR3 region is CASSLRGQGWAEKLFF. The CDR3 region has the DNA TGTGCCAGCAGCTTAAGAGGACAGGGCTGGGCTGAAAAACTGTTTTTT.

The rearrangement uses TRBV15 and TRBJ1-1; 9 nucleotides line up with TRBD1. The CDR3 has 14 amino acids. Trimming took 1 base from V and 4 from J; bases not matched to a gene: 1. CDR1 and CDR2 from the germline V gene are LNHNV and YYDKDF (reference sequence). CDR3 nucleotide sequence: TGTGCCACCAGCAGAGGGGACAGGGCCACTGAAGCTTTCTTT. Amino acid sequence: CATSRGDRATEAFF.